This paragraph reports one TCR beta chain. Its antigen is not known. These data originate in a study of monozygotic twins with inflammatory bowel disease. Study-wide points: Among the T cells, different subtypes could not be distinguished.

Eight separate reactions per sample served to make cDNA. PCR of TCRalpha and TCRbeta cDNA was nested, with two rounds of about 15 and 9 cycles. TCRdb re-analyzed the 5' RACE reads; it lists each CDR3 protein once, without DNA. The sample has 420,000 or so distinct CDR3 sequences, and its top ten clones hold around 2.3%. Investigators pulled total RNA out of whole blood and did not sort T cells. The CDR3 sequence is 15 residues long. The germline gives CDR1 SGHRS, CDR2 YFSETQ. The chain employs TRBV5-1 and TRBJ2-1; TCRdb reports TRBD1, a call that lacks DNA to check it against. The sequenced sample consisted of blood. The receptor comes from a human donor with ulcerative colitis or Crohn's disease, or a healthy co-twin of an affected twin (not recorded which). CDR3 sequence: CASSFQGESYNEQFF. The full variable domain, in which reference TRBV5-1 and TRBJ2-1 provide the parts outside the CDR3, is KAGVTQTPRYLIKTRGQQVTLSCSPISGHRSVSWYQQTPGQGLQFLFEYFSETQRNKGNFPGRFSGRQFSNSRSEMNVSTLELGDSALYLCASSFQGESYNEQFFGPGTRLTVL.